This T cell receptor beta chain was recovered during a study of Ad26.COV2.S vaccination and SARS-CoV-2 variants (dated by TCRdb to the early 2020s). Broadly, across the study: Vaccine-arm donors were drawn from COV1001, a multicentre, randomized, double-blind, placebo-controlled phase I-IIa trial of Ad26.COV2.S in healthy adults. Investigators remained blinded to trial group allocation during experiments and outcome assessment. The TCR-sequenced set comprised about 32 samples: around 20 Ad26.COV2.S vaccine recipients, 5 placebo recipients and 8 SARS-CoV-2 convalescent individuals. Participants in the trial were split at random into five groups of five each, receiving low-dose or high-dose Ad26.COV2.S once or twice, or else placebo on both occasions. TCRbeta repertoire sequencing served as the tool for gauging how specific and how broad the SARS-CoV-2-reactive T cell receptors were following Ad26.COV2.S vaccination. Ad26.COV2.S was given intramuscularly at 5x10^10 or 1x10^11 viral particles, as a single shot or as two shots 56 days apart.

The sample's treatment or condition, from its label and the paper: 15 to 20 received Ad26.COV2.S at low or high dose, single or two shots; five or six received placebo; per-sample allocation not given. Repertoires of vaccine and placebo recipients were sequenced from samples collected on day 63 after the first injection. In Cohort 1b, roughly 25 adults aged 18-55 years were enrolled at a single site in Boston, USA, between 29 July and 7 August 2020. Ad26.COV2.S consisted of a replication-incompetent adenovirus type 26 vector by which a prefusion-stabilized SARS-CoV-2 spike protein from the original Wuhan strain was expressed. To note about this clone: The antigen it binds to is not known. Base qualities are missing; no much larger clone stands one base away.

CDR1 and CDR2 (MNHNY, SVGAGI) derive from the germline V gene (reference sequence). The CDR3 spans 11 residues, from the cysteine through the phenylalanine. Only the CDR3 portion is preserved as DNA: 33 bases, with reading frame beginning at the first base. Trimming removed 5 bases from V and 12 bases from J, leaving 11 bases between the germline ends. TCRbeta CDR3 regions were sequenced with the immunoSEQ Assay. After extraction, genomic DNA underwent amplification by bias-controlled multiplex PCR, followed by high-throughput sequencing. Per the authors' processing: To quantify the absolute abundance of every unique TCRbeta CDR3 region, sequences were collapsed and filtered. T cell fraction was estimated by normalizing TCRbeta template counts to usable DNA, which was measured by amplifying reference genes present in all nucleated cells. Repertoire TCRs were annotated as SARS-CoV-2-specific when V gene, CDR3 amino acid sequence and J gene were exactly matched to a known reactive TCR set. The reference SARS-CoV-2 TCR set was derived from MIRA and filtered for enrichment in COVID-19-positive ImmuneCODE repertoires, a step that removed public or cross-reactive TCRs. Based on the MIRA antigens, annotated TCRs were further analysed at the level of specific ORF or position within ORF. Breadth was defined as the number of annotated unique rearrangements divided by the total number of unique productive rearrangements, and depth was defined as the summed frequency of the annotated unique rearrangements. Two-sided Wilcoxon rank-sum tests were used to compare TCR breadth between groups. TCRdb holds this immuneACCESS table with in-frame rearrangements only. Some clones are missing; in checked studies, unresolved V genes explain under half, and the rest has no known cause. That table gives V, J and clone size, and the DNA gave D and trimming. This sample comprises some 350,000 clones, 90% of them detected only once. The ten largest make up 4.5% to 5.5% of the sample.

Study-wide findings and limitations: Spike-specific TCR breadth was higher in Ad26.COV2.S recipients than in placebo recipients (P = 0.0014). According to the authors, total T cell responses may have been underestimated by the TCR breadth and depth analyses. Vaccine and placebo recipients had similar non-spike TCR breadth, a finding consistent with the vaccine containing only spike. Substantial breadth of spike-specific CD8+ and CD4+ T cell responses was reported after vaccination. The study was not powered for comparison of responses between vaccine doses or regimens.

The chain is encoded by TRBV6-6 joined to TRBJ2-1; confidence is insufficient to name the D gene. The input for sequencing was peripheral blood, taken in a trial of Ad26.COV2.S vaccine versus placebo. The source is a person aged 18-60 years who received the Ad26.COV2.S COVID-19 vaccine or a placebo. The CDR3 sequence is CASSLPTRQFF. The sequenced DNA is TGTGCCAGCAGTCTCCCGACCAGGCAGTTCTTC.